These 20 T cell receptor beta chains share one sample of origin, sequenced in a study of blood T cell repertoires in COVID-19. Profiling relied on immunoSEQ multiplex PCR, and the TCRdb table lists in-frame clones only, not all of them. There are fewer than 200,000 clones in the sample; roughly 82% occur only once, and roughly 6.4% lies in the top ten. Sequenced: peripheral blood. All receptors derive from a woman in her thirties or forties with COVID-19, enrolled during active disease.

The chain employs TRBV7-3 and TRBJ1-1; TRBD1 might be the D (5 bases). The CDR3 covers 17 residues. Per germline, CDR1 SGHTA and CDR2 FQGTGA. V was shortened by 2 bases and J by 0 bases, with 16 bases between the two germline ends. CDR3 amino acids: CASSLGYGGRMNTEAFF. The CDR3 DNA reads as TGTGCCAGCAGCTTAGGGTACGGGGGGAGGATGAACACTGAAGCTTTCTTT.

The chain uses TRBV6-4 and TRBJ1-6, with 9 bases fitting TRBD1. This CDR3 region has 14 residues. Germline assignment: CDR1 MRHNA and CDR2 SNTAGT. V lost 2 bases, J lost 7 bases, and 0 bases stayed unmatched. CDR3 in amino acids: CASSDGTGNSPLHF. In DNA, the CDR3 is TGTGCCAGCAGTGACGGGACAGGGAATTCACCCCTCCACTTT.

V and J are TRBV2 and TRBJ1-5; D gene ambiguous. Deletions cut 2 bases from V and 0 bases from J, with 20 bases between. The CDR3 totals 19 residues. Germline V CDR1 and CDR2: SNHLY, FYNNEI. The CDR3 is CASSETHRVATNSNQPQHF. The CDR3, as DNA: TGTGCCAGCAGTGAAACTCACCGAGTCGCGACTAATAGCAATCAGCCCCAGCATTTT. Drawing the rest from reference TRBV2 and TRBJ1-5, the complete variable domain is EPEVTQTPSHQVTQMGQEVILRCVPISNHLYFYWYRQILGQKVEFLVSFYNNEISEKSEIFDDQFSVERPDGSNFTLKIRSTKLEDSAMYFCASSETHRVATNSNQPQHFGDGTRLSIL.

This sequence joins TRBV19 and TRBJ2-2; 7 nucleotides line up with TRBD2. CDR1 LNHDA and CDR2 SQIVND come from the germline V gene (reference sequence). Germline trimming cut 7 bases from V and 3 bases from J; bases unmatched to any gene: 5. CDR3 size: 14 residues. CDR3 in DNA: TGTGCCAGTACCCGCCGGGGGGACACCGGGGAGCTGTTTTTT. Translating it yields CASTRRGDTGELFF.

The chain employs TRBV7-2 and TRBJ2-1; D is possibly TRBD1 (7 bases). V was shortened by 4 bases and J by 9 bases, with 16 bases between the two germline ends. In germline, CDR1 is SGHTA, CDR2 FQGNSA. The CDR3 length is 14 residues. DNA of the CDR3: TGTGCCAGCAGCTCGCTAGGGCAGGGGGGTGAGCAGTTCTTC. Protein: CASSSLGQGGEQFF.

V and J are TRBV7-9 and TRBJ1-2; TRBD1 matches 8 bases. The germline V gene has CDR1 SEHNR and CDR2 FQNEAQ (reference sequence). This CDR3 region has 14 residues. Germline trimming cut 5 bases from V and 11 bases from J; bases unmatched to any gene: 13. The CDR3 reads CASSPTSGQVFYTF. The CDR3 region has the DNA TGTGCCAGCAGCCCAACCTCGGGACAGGTCTTTTACACCTTC.

The J gene is TRBJ1-3, the V gene TRBV28; D not resolved. V lost 2 bases to trimming and J lost 2 bases, with 7 bases between them. Germline V lookup: CDR1 MDHEN, CDR2 SYDVKM. The CDR3 length is 14 residues. The CDR3 loop is CASSLLIPGNTIYF. The CDR3 region has the DNA TGTGCCAGCAGTTTACTAATCCCTGGAAACACCATATATTTT.

This clone was recorded only once. The chain combines TRBV7-3 with TRBJ2-1; weak D call: TRBD2 (6 bases). The CDR3 sequence is 15 residues long. Germline V gene sequence: CDR1 SGHTA, CDR2 FQGTGA. Trimming removed 5 bases at V and 4 bases at J, with 15 bases between. For the CDR3, the DNA is TGTGCCAGCAGCCCAGGACTAAGCCCATACAATGAGCAGTTCTTC. Translation: CASSPGLSPYNEQFF. The full variable domain, rest sourced from reference TRBV7-3 and TRBJ2-1, is GAGVSQTPSNKVTEKGKYVELRCDPISGHTALYWYRQSLGQGPEFLIYFQGTGAADDSGLPNDRFFAVRPEGSVSTLKIQRTERGDSAVYLCASSPGLSPYNEQFFGPGTRLTVL.

Of note for this clone: Other nucleotide sequences in the sample specify the same CDR3. The rearrangement links TRBV9 to TRBJ2-1; D is uncertain. The germline V gene encodes CDR1 SGDLS and CDR2 YYNGEE. The CDR3 covers 15 residues. V was pared by 3 bases and J by 0 bases, with 10 bases between. The DNA for the CDR3 is TGTGCCAGCAGCGCGACTGGAAGCTCCTACAATGAGCAGTTCTTC. This translates into CASSATGSSYNEQFF.

This clone was counted between two and nine times. The rearrangement links TRBV4-1 to TRBJ1-4; no definite D call. From germline, CDR1 is MGHRA and CDR2 YSYEKL. This CDR3 has 14 residues. The germline V and J ends were trimmed by 1 base and 6 bases, with 9 bases remaining between them. The CDR3: CASSQVITDEKLFF. In DNA, the CDR3 is TGCGCCAGCAGCCAAGTGATTACGGATGAAAAACTGTTTTTT.

The J gene is TRBJ2-2, the V gene TRBV7-3, with a weak D call TRBD1 (5 bases). Per the germline V gene, CDR1 is SGHTA and CDR2 is FQGTGA. Trimming took off 2 bases at V and 4 bases at J, with 11 bases between the two ends. CDR3 length equals 15 residues. Written as DNA, the CDR3 is TGTGCCAGCAGCTTAGGCAGGGTGGGCACCGGGGAGCTGTTTTTT. Its protein product is CASSLGRVGTGELFF.

The rearrangement uses TRBV7-9 and TRBJ2-1, with TRBD2 matching 9 bases. Germline values: CDR1 SEHNR, CDR2 FQNEAQ (reference sequence). With 5 bases clipped from V and 9 bases from J, the junction kept 17 bases outside the gene matches. This CDR3 has 17 amino acids. CDR3 coding DNA: TGTGCCAGCAGCCTAGGGGTAGGGGCTAGCGGGAAGGGTGAGCAGTTCTTC. Its protein product is CASSLGVGASGKGEQFF.

This chain links TRBV28 with TRBJ2-4, with 7 bases matching TRBD1. The germline gives CDR1 MDHEN, CDR2 SYDVKM. This CDR3 is 16 amino acids long. With V trimmed by 5 bases and J by 6 bases, 13 bases remained unmatched. The CDR3 DNA reads as TGTGCCAGCAGTCCTCCGACAGGGATAGGGGGAAACATTCAGTACTTC. It specifies CASSPPTGIGGNIQYF.

This clone was detected only a few times. The V call is TRBV2, the J call TRBJ1-5, with 9 bases matching TRBD1. CDR1 SNHLY and CDR2 FYNNEI come from the germline V gene. The V gene end was trimmed by 8 bases and the J gene end by 4 bases; junction bases not matched to a gene: 6. The CDR3 runs to 14 residues. The CDR3 is CASDTGTGNQPQHF. In nucleotides, the CDR3 is TGTGCCAGCGACACCGGGACAGGGAATCAGCCCCAGCATTTT.

V usage is TRBV9 and J usage is TRBJ2-1; 7 positions match TRBD2. V lost 3 bases to trimming and J lost 5 bases; unmatched junction nucleotides: 5. CDR3 length: 14 residues. The germline CDR1 and CDR2 sequences are SGDLS and YYNGEE. Here the CDR3 reads CASSDSGTNNEQFF. In DNA, the CDR3 is TGTGCCAGCAGCGACTCCGGGACTAACAATGAGCAGTTCTTC.

There are a few counts of this clone. As DNA, the CDR3 is TGCGCCAGCAGTCGGGGGGCGGCCTACGAGCAGTACGTC. Encoded protein: CASSRGAAYEQYV. This sequence joins TRBV10-2 and TRBJ2-7; possibly TRBD2 for D (7 bases). Per the germline V gene, CDR1 is WSHSY and CDR2 is SAAADI. The V end was cut by 5 bases, the J end by 2 bases, with 10 bases between. The CDR3 consists of 13 residues.

V is TRBV3-1 (or the pseudogene TRBV3-2) and J is TRBJ1-1; TRBD1 is a possible D gene (6 bases). Trimming shortened V by 5 bases and J by 4 bases, and 11 bases separated the two germline ends. CDR3 length equals 13 residues. Germline V gene lookup returns CDR1 LGHDT and CDR2 YNNKEL (reference sequence). The CDR3 loop reads CASSNRVSTEAFF. CDR3 bases: TGTGCCAGCAGCAACAGGGTTAGCACTGAAGCTTTCTTT.

This clone was counted a few times. The rearrangement uses TRBV25-1 and TRBJ2-2; 8 bases are shared with TRBD1. Per germline, CDR1 MGHDK and CDR2 SYGVNS. The CDR3 is 13 amino acids. V shed 7 bases and J 4 bases; nucleotides not matched to a gene: 2. The CDR3 loop reads CASKDRATGELFF. The DNA for the CDR3 is TGTGCCAGCAAGGACAGGGCCACCGGGGAGCTGTTTTTT. The complete variable domain, with remaining parts taken from reference TRBV25-1 and TRBJ2-2, reads EADIYQTPRYLVIGTGKKITLECSQTMGHDKMYWYQQDPGMELHLIHYSYGVNSTEKGDLSSESTVSRIRTEHFPLTLESARPSHTSQYLCASKDRATGELFFGEGSRLTVL.

The CDR3: CASSSPLGQNTEAFF. The CDR3 DNA follows: TGTGCCAGCAGCTCCCCTTTGGGACAGAACACTGAAGCTTTCTTT. The rearrangement uses TRBV5-4 and TRBJ1-1, with D perhaps matching TRBD1 (6 bases). The length of the CDR3 is 15 residues. V was trimmed by 3 bases and J by 1 base, leaving 13 bases between them. CDR1 and CDR2 (germline): SGHNT, YYREEE (reference sequence).

The table lists this clone with a few counts. This chain uses TRBV5-4 with TRBJ2-7, with D possibly matching TRBD2 (5 bases). Trimming left V 4 bases short and J 6 bases short, with 14 bases between. This CDR3 is 13 amino acids long. Germline CDR1 reads SGHNT; CDR2 reads YYREEE (reference sequence). The CDR3 spells CASSPRTGLEQYF. CDR3 bases: TGTGCCAGCAGCCCGCGGACTGGGCTCGAGCAGTACTTC. Using reference TRBV5-4 and TRBJ2-7 for the parts outside the CDR3, the full variable domain is ETGVTQSPTHLIKTRGQQVTLRCSSQSGHNTVSWYQQALGQGPQFIFQYYREEENGRGNFPPRFSGLQFPNYSSELNVNALELDDSALYLCASSPRTGLEQYFGPGTRLTVT.